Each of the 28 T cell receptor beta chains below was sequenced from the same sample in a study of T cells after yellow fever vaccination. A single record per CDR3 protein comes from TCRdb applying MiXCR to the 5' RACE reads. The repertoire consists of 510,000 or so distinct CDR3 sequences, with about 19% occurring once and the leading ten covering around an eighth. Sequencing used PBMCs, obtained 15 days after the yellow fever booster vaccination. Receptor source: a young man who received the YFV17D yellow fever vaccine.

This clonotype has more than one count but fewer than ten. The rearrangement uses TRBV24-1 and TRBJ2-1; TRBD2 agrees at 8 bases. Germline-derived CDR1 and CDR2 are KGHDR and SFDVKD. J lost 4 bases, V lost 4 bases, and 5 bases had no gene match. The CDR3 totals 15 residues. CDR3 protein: CATSEAGGRYNEQFF. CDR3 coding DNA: TGTGCCACCAGTGAGGCAGGCGGGAGGTACAATGAGCAGTTCTTC.

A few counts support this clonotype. Here the CDR3 reads CSAGGRQGFYEQYF. Here the CDR3 DNA reads TGCAGCGCGGGGGGGCGACAGGGTTTCTACGAGCAGTACTTC. The chain recombines TRBV29-1 with TRBJ2-7, with a tentative D call TRBD2 (8 bases). CDR1 SQVTM and CDR2 ANQGSEA come from the germline V gene. CDR3 size: 14 residues. Trimming took off 7 bases at V and 3 bases at J, with 19 bases between the two ends.

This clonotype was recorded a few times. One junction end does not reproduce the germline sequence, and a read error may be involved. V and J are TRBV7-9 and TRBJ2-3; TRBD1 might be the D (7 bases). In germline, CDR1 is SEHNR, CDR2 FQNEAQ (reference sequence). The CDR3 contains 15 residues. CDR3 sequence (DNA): TGTGCCGGCAGCATAACAGGGGCGGGGACAGATACGCAGTATTTT. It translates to CAGSITGAGTDTQYF.

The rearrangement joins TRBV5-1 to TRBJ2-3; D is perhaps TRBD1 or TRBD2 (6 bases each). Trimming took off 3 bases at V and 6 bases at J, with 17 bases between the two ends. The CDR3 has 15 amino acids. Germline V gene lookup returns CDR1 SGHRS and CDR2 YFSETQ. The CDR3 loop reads CASSSRGRRGDTQYF. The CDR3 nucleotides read TGCGCCAGCAGCTCGCGCGGTAGGAGGGGGGATACGCAGTATTTT. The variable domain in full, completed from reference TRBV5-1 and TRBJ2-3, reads KAGVTQTPRYLIKTRGQQVTLSCSPISGHRSVSWYQQTPGQGLQFLFEYFSETQRNKGNFPGRFSGRQFSNSRSEMNVSTLELGDSALYLCASSSRGRRGDTQYFGPGTRLTVL.

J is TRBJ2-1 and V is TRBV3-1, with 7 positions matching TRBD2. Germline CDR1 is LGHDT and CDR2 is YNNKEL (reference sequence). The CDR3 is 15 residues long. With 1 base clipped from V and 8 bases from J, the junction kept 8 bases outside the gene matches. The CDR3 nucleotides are TGTGCCAGCAGCCAAGGTGGCGGGAGAGTCGATGAGCAGTTCTTC. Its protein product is CASSQGGGRVDEQFF.

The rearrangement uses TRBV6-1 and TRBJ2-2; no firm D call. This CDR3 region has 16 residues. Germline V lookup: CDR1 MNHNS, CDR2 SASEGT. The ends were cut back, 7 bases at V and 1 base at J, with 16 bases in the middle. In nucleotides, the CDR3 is TGTGCCAGCATAAGAGGACCGCCGCGGAACACCGGGGAGCTGTTTTTT. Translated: CASIRGPPRNTGELFF.

In DNA, the CDR3 is TGTGCCAGCAGCTCTCGACTAGCGGGAGGGGACAATGAGCAGTTCTTC. Translating it yields CASSSRLAGGDNEQFF. The gene calls are TRBV7-9 and TRBJ2-1, with 14 nucleotides matching TRBD2. Germline V gene data show CDR1 as SEHNR and CDR2 as FQNEAQ (reference sequence). This CDR3 comprises 16 residues. Trimming took 4 bases from V and 5 from J; bases not matched to a gene: 4.

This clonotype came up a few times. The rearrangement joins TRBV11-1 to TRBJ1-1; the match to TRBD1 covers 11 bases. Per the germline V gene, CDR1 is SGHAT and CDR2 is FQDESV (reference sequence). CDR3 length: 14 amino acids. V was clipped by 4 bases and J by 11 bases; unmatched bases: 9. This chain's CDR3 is CASSSPGQGVRAFF. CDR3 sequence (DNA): TGTGCCAGCAGCTCGCCGGGACAGGGGGTGAGGGCTTTCTTT.

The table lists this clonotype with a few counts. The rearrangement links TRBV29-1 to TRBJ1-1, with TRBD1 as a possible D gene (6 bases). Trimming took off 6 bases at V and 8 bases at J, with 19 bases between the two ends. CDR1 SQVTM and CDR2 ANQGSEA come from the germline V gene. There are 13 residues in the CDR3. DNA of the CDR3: TGCAGCGTCCCCCCCGGACAGAGGTTAGAAGCTTTCTTT. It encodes CSVPPGQRLEAFF.

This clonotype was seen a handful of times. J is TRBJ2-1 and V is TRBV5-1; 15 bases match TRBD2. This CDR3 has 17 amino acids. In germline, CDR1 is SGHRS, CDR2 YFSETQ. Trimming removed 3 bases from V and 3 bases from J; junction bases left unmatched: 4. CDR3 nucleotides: TGCGCCAGCAGCTCCGGACTAGCGGGAGGGCTCTACAATGAGCAGTTCTTC. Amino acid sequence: CASSSGLAGGLYNEQFF.

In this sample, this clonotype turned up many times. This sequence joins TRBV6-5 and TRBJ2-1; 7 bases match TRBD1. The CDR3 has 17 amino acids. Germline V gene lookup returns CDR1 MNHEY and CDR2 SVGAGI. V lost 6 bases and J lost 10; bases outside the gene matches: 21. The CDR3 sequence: CASRSHPGQRYQLEQFF. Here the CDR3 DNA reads TGTGCCAGCAGATCCCATCCGGGACAGCGATACCAACTGGAGCAGTTCTTC.

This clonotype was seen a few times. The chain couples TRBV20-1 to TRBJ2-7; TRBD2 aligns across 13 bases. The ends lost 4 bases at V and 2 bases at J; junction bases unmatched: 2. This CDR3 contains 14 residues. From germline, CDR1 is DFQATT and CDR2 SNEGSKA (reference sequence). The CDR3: CSANGLAGAYEQYF. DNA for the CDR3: TGCAGTGCTAATGGACTAGCGGGAGCCTACGAGCAGTACTTC.

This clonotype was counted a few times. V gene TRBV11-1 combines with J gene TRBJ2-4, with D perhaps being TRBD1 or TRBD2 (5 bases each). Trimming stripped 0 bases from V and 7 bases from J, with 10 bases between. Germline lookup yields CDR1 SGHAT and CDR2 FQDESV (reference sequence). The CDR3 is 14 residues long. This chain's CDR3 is CASSLAQGGNIQYF. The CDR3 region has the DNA TGTGCCAGCAGCTTAGCCCAGGGCGGGAACATTCAGTACTTC.

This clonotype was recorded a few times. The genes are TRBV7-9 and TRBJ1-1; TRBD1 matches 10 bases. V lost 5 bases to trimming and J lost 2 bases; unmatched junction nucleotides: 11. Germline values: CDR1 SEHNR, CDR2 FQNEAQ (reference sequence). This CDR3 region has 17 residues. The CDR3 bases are TGTGCCAGCAGCCCTAGACAGGGGGCTGGTGGAAACACTGAAGCTTTCTTT. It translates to CASSPRQGAGGNTEAFF. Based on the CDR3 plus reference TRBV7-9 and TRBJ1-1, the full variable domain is DTGVSQNPRHKITKRGQNVTFRCDPISEHNRLYWYRQTLGQGPEFLTYFQNEAQLEKSRLLSDRFSAERPKGSFSTLEIQRTEQGDSAMYLCASSPRQGAGGNTEAFFGQGTRLTVV.

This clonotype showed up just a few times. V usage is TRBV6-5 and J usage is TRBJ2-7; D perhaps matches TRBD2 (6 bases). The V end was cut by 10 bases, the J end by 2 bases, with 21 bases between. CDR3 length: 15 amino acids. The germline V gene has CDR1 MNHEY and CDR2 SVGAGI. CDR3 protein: CATGRRDSGTYEQYF. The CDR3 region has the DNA TGTGCCACGGGCCGCCGGGACTCTGGGACCTACGAGCAGTACTTC.

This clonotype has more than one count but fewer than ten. CDR3 protein: CASSSQGFGANVLTF. Here the CDR3 DNA reads TGTGCCAGCAGCTCGCAGGGTTTTGGGGCCAACGTCCTGACTTTC. V and J are TRBV7-6 and TRBJ2-6; maybe TRBD1 (5 bases). The CDR3 covers 15 residues. Germline V gene lookup returns CDR1 SGHVS and CDR2 FNYEAQ. The V end was cut by 4 bases, the J end by 3 bases, with 10 bases between.

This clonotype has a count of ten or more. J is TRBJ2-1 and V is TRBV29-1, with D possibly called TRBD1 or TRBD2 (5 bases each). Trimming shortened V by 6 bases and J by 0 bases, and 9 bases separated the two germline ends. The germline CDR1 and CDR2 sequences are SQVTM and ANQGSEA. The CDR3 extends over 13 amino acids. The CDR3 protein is CSVGTLSYNEQFF. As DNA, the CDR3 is TGCAGCGTGGGGACCCTCTCCTACAATGAGCAGTTCTTC.

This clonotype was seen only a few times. The CDR3 region is CASSRSADTGELFF. In nucleotides, the CDR3 is TGTGCCAGCAGCCGAAGCGCGGACACCGGGGAGCTGTTTTTT. The V and J genes are TRBV3-1 and TRBJ2-2; D is unresolved. Germline CDR1 is LGHDT and CDR2 is YNNKEL (reference sequence). V lost 4 bases, J lost 3 bases, and 9 bases lay in between. The CDR3 consists of 14 residues.

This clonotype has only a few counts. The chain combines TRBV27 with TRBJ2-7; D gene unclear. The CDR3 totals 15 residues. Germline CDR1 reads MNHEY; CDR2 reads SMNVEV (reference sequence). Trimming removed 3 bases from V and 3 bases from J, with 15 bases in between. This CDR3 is CASSFRAGFNYEQYF. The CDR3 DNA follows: TGTGCCAGCAGTTTTCGGGCAGGCTTTAACTACGAGCAGTACTTC.

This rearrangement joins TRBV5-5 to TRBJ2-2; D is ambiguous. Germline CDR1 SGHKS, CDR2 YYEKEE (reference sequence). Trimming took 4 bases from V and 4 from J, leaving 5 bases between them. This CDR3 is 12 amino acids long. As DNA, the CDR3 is TGTGCCAGCAGCATGTTCACCGGGGAGCTGTTTTTT. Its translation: CASSMFTGELFF.

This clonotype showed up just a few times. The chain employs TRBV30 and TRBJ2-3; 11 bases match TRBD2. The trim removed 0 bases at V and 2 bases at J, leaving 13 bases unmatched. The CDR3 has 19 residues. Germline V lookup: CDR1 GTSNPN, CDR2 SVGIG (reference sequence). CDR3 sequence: CAWSVKGSRLAGFTDTQYF. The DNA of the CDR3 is TGTGCCTGGAGTGTGAAGGGGTCGCGACTAGCGGGATTCACAGATACGCAGTATTTT.

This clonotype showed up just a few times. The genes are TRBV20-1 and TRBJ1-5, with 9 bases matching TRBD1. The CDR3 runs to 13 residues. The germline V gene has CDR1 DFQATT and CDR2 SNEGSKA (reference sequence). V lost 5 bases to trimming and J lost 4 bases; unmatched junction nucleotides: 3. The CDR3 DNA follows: TGCAGTGCTCAGACAGGGGGAAATCAGCCCCAGCATTTT. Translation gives CSAQTGGNQPQHF.

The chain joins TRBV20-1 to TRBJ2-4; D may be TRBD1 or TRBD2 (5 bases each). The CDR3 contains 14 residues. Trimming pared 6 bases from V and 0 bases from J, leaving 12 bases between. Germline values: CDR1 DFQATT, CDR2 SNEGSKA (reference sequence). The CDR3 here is CSAPTGTAKNIQYF. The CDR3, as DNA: TGCAGTGCCCCCACCGGGACAGCCAAAAACATTCAGTACTTC.

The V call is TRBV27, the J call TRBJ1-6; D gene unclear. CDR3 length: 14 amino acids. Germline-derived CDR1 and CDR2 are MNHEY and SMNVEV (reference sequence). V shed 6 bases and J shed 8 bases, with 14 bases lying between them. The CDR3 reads CASSRGHRYSPLHF. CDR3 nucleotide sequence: TGTGCCAGCAGCCGCGGTCATAGGTATTCACCCCTCCACTTT.

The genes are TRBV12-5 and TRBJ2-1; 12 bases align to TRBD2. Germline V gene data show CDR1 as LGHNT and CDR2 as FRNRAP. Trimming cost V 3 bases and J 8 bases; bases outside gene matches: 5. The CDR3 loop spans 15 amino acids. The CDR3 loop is CASGFARLAGDEQFF. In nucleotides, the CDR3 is TGTGCTAGTGGTTTTGCGCGACTAGCGGGAGATGAGCAGTTCTTC. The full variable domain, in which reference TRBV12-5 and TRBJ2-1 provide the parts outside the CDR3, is DARVTQTPRHKVTEMGQEVTMRCQPILGHNTVFWYRQTMMQGLELLAYFRNRAPLDDSGMPKDRFSAEMPDATLATLKIQPSEPRDSAVYFCASGFARLAGDEQFFGPGTRLTVL.

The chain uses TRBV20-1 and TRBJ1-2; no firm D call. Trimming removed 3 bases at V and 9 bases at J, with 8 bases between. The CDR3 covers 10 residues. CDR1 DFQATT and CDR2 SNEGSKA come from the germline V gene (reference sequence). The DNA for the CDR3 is TGCAGTGCTAGTACGCGCTGCTACACCTTC. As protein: CSASTRCYTF.

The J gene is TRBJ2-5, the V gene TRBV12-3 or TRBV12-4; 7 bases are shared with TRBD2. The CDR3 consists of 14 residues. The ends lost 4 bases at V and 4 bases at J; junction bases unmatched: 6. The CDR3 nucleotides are TGTGCCAGCAGTTCGGACCGGACTAGAGAGACCCAGTACTTC. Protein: CASSSDRTRETQYF.

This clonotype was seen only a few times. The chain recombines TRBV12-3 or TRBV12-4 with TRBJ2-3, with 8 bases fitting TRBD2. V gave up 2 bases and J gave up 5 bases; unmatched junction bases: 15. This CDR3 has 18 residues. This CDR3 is CASSLRGTSGGPGDTQYF. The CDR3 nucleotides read TGTGCCAGCAGTTTAAGGGGAACCAGCGGGGGCCCGGGAGATACGCAGTATTTT.